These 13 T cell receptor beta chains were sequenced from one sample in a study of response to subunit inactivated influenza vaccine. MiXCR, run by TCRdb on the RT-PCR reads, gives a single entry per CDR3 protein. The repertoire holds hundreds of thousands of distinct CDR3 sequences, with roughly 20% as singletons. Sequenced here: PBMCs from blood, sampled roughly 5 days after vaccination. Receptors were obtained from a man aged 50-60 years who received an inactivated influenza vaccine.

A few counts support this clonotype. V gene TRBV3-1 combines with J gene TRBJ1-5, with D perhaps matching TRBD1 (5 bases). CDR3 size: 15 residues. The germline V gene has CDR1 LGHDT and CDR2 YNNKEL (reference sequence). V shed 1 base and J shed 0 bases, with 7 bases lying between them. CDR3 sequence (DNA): TGTGCCAGCAGCCAAGGGGGGGTTAGCAATCAGCCCCAGCATTTT. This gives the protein CASSQGGVSNQPQHF.

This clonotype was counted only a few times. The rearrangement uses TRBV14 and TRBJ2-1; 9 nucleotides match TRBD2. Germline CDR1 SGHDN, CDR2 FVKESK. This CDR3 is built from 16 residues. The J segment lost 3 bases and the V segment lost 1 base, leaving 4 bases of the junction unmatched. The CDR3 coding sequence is TGTGCCAGCAGCCAAGTAGCGGGGGTCCTCTACAATGAGCAGTTCTTC. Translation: CASSQVAGVLYNEQFF.

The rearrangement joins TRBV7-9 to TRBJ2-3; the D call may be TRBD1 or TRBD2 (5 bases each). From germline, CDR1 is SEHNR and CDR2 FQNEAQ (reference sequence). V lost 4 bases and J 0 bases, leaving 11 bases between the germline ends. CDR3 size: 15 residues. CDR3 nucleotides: TGTGCCAGCAGCTCGGGACGGACTAGCACAGATACGCAGTATTTT. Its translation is CASSSGRTSTDTQYF.

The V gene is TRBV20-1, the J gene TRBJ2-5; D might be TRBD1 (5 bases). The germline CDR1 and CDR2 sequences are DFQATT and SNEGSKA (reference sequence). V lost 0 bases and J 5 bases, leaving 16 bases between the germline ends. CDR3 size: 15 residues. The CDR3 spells CSARERQGSWETQYF. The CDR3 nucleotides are TGCAGTGCTAGAGAGAGGCAGGGAAGTTGGGAGACCCAGTACTTC.

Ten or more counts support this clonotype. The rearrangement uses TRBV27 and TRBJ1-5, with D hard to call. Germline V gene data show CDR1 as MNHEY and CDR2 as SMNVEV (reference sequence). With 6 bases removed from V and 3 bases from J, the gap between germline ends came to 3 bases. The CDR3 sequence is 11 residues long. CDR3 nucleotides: TGTGCCAGCAGGGCCAATCAGCCCCAGCATTTT. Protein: CASRANQPQHF.

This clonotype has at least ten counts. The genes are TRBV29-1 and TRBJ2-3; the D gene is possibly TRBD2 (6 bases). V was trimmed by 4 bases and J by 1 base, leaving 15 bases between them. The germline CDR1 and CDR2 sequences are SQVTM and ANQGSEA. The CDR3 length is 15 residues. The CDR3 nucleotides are TGCAGCGTTGTTTCCGGGGGAGTGGGCACAGATACGCAGTATTTT. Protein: CSVVSGGVGTDTQYF.

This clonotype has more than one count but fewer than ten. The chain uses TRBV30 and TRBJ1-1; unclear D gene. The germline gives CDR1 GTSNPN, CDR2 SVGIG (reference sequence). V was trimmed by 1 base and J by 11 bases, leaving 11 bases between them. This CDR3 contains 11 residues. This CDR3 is CAWSERWSAFF. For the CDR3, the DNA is TGTGCCTGGAGTGAGAGGTGGAGTGCTTTCTTT.

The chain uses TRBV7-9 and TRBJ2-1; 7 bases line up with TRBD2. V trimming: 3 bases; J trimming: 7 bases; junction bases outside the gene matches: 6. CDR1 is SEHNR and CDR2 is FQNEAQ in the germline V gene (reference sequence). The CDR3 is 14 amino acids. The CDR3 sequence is CASSFAGVFNEQFF. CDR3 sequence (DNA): TGTGCCAGCAGCTTTGCGGGAGTTTTTAATGAGCAGTTCTTC.

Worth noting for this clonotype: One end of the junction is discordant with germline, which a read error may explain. In DNA form, the CDR3 reads TGTCCCAGCAGCTTAGCGGGTAGCGCCTCCTACGAGCAGTACTTC. Protein: CPSSLAGSASYEQYF. V is TRBV7-9 and J is TRBJ2-7; 7 bases line up with TRBD2. Germline values: CDR1 SEHNR, CDR2 FQNEAQ (reference sequence). There are 15 residues in the CDR3.

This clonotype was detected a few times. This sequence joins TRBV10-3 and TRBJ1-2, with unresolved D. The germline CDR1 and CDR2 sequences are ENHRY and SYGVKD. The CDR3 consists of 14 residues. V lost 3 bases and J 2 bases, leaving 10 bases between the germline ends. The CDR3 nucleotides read TGTGCCATCAGTGATAGGGCCTCAAACTATGGCTACACCTTC. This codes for CAISDRASNYGYTF.

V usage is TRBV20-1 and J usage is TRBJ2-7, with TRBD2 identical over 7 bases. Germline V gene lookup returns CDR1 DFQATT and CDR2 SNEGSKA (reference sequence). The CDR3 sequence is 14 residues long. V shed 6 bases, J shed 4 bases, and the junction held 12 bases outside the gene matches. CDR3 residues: CSALADRGGYEQYF. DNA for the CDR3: TGCAGTGCCTTAGCGGACCGGGGAGGGTACGAGCAGTACTTC.

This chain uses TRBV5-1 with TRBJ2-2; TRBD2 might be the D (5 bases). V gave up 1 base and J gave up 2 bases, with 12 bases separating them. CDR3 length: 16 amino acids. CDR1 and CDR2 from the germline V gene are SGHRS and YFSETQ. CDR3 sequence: CASSLRPSGNTGELFF. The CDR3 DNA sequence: TGCGCCAGCAGCTTGCGTCCCAGCGGCAACACCGGGGAGCTGTTTTTT.

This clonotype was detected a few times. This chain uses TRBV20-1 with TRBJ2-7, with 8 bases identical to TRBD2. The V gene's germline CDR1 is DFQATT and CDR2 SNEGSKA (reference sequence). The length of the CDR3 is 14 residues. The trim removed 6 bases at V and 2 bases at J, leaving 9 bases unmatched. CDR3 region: CSAGDVAGTYEQYF. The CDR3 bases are TGCAGTGCCGGGGATGTAGCGGGGACCTACGAGCAGTACTTC.